This is a list of T cell receptor beta chains from one sample in a study of CD8+ T cells in alopecia areata. The protocol was immunoSEQ multiplex PCR, while the TCRdb copy is restricted to in-frame clones and leaves out a portion. Of about 210,000 clones in the sample, more than 30% were seen once. Sequences were derived from CD4+ T cells sorted from blood, sampled around week 30, from a patient treated with tofacitinib. These receptor sequences come from a human donor with alopecia areata. The CDR3 runs from the conserved cysteine through the conserved F or W. Fields, in order: J gene, V gene, CDR3 protein.

TRBJ2-7 TRBV11-2 CASSLDPGSYEQYF
TRBJ2-6 TRBV7-8 CASSLPAVLTF
TRBJ1-5 TRBV5-6 CASSLGPSGQPQHF
TRBJ2-5 TRBV5-6 CASSRGIRETQYF
TRBJ2-5 TRBV4-2 CASSQDGVAGQETQYF
TRBJ2-5 TRBV7-8 CASSPTGMETQYF
TRBJ2-4 TRBV5-1 CASSPRESGIQYF
TRBJ2-5 TRBV28 CASNSRAKETQYF
TRBJ1-2 TRBV12-5 CASGPEGYGYTF
TRBJ2-4 TRBV7-2 CASSPLAGANIQYF
TRBJ1-2 TRBV30 CAWSVQARLPGYTF
TRBJ1-6 TRBV28 CASSLGQNLHF
TRBJ1-4 TRBV5-1 CASSLGSWDGLNEKLFF
TRBJ2-2 TRBV10-1 CASSPGLAVTGELFF
TRBJ2-7 TRBV23-1 CASPHYGDPYEQYF
TRBJ2-1 TRBV2 CASSFGQFHRDEQFF
TRBJ1-1 TRBV9 CASSDFQGANTEAFF
TRBJ1-3 TRBV7-2 CASRRGDSGNTIYF
TRBJ1-1 TRBV29-1 CSVEDSKAFF
TRBJ2-1 TRBV19 CASSPIRGYSNYNEQFF
TRBJ2-7 TRBV7-2 CASSSNRGTSGRATGEQYF
TRBJ2-7 TRBV25-1 CASSVRGTGGYEQYF
TRBJ1-1 TRBV2 CASSRQGAAEAFF